Shown below are 9 T cell receptor beta chains from a single sample sequenced in a study of tumor and adjacent non-tumor tissue in lung cancer. A modified ARM-PCR protocol with three rounds of nested PCR amplified TCRbeta. TCRdb passed the multiplex PCR reads through MiXCR, listing each CDR3 protein once. The sample carries under 150,000 distinct CDR3 sequences, approximately 70% recorded once. No cell sorting was done before RNA was extracted from the tissue. Source material: lung tumor tissue. These receptors were collected from a man in his fifties or sixties with small cell lung cancer.

Points on this clonotype: Because it lacks the conserved phenylalanine or tryptophan at the end, this CDR3 is likely a read error. The rearrangement joins TRBV11-2 to TRBJ2-1; D gene ambiguous. Looked up from germline, CDR1 is SGHAT and CDR2 is FQNNGV. The CDR3 spans 13 residues. The ends were cut back, 1 base at V and 6 bases at J, with 7 bases in the middle. In DNA, the CDR3 is TGTGCCAGCAGCTTAGGGTTGCCCAATGAGCAGTTCTCC. It translates to CASSLGLPNEQFS.

Note on this clonotype: This may come from a read error, since a much larger clone is one base off. V gene TRBV20-1 combines with J gene TRBJ2-7; the D gene is possibly TRBD2 (5 bases). The CDR3 is 13 amino acids. The ends were cut back, 3 bases at V and 4 bases at J, with 13 bases in the middle. Germline assignment: CDR1 DFQATT and CDR2 SNEGSKA (reference sequence). The CDR3 protein is CSARRGCLYEQYF. DNA of the CDR3: TGCAGTGCTAGGCGAGGGTGCCTATACGAGCAGTACTTC.

This chain connects TRBV4-2 to TRBJ1-1; D unclear. Trimming took off 9 bases at V and 0 bases at J, with 11 bases between the two ends. This CDR3 has 13 residues. CDR1 is LGHNA, CDR2 YNFKEQ, per germline. The CDR3 region has the DNA TGTGCCAGTCGGGGTCTGATGAACACTGAAGCTTTCTTT. As protein: CASRGLMNTEAFF.

Note on this clonotype: This could be a read error, since a much larger clone is one nucleotide away. This chain connects TRBV5-1 to TRBJ2-5, with D perhaps matching TRBD1 (6 bases). From germline, CDR1 is SGHRS and CDR2 YFSETQ. This CDR3 has 13 amino acids. The CDR3 loop is CDSSHGQQETQYF. In DNA, the CDR3 is TGCGACAGCAGCCACGGACAGCAAGAGACCCAGTACTTC.

Worth noting for this clonotype: The junction does not match germline at one end; this may be a read error. The rearrangement links TRBV20-1 to TRBJ2-1, with 11 bases lining up with TRBD2. The CDR3 contains 15 residues. The germline V gene encodes CDR1 DFQATT and CDR2 SNEGSKA (reference sequence). The DNA for the CDR3 is TGCAGTGCTCCGTCACTAGCGGGAGCCTACAATGAGCAGCTCTTC. As protein: CSAPSLAGAYNEQLF.

Turning to this clonotype: Mismatch with germline at one junction end may stem from a read error. The chain has TRBV20-1 and TRBJ2-5; the match to TRBD2 covers 7 bases. The CDR3 is made up of 15 amino acids. Germline V gene lookup returns CDR1 DFQATT and CDR2 SNEGSKA (reference sequence). CDR3 bases: TGCAATGCTTCTCGACCTATAGCGGGTCAAGAGACCCAGTACTTC. It yields the protein CNASRPIAGQETQYF.

A remark on this clonotype: This sequence may be a read error, since a much larger clone differs from it by one base. V and J are TRBV29-1 and TRBJ1-2; D may be TRBD1 (6 bases). The CDR3 loop spans 11 amino acids. CDR1 is SQVTM, CDR2 ANQGSEA, per germline. The CDR3 DNA is TGCAGCGCAGGACAGAGCTATGGCCACACCTTC. It codes for CSAGQSYGHTF.

This clonotype was counted ten times or more. V is TRBV29-1 and J is TRBJ2-2, with D perhaps TRBD1 (5 bases). The germline V gene has CDR1 SQVTM and CDR2 ANQGSEA. V was cut by 1 base and J by 0 bases, with 6 bases left in between. The CDR3 sequence is 14 residues long. The CDR3 coding sequence is TGCAGCGTTGAAGGCAGGGCGAACACCGGGGAGCTGTTTTTT. Protein sequence: CSVEGRANTGELFF.

Worth noting for this clonotype: Its ends do not fully match the called genes, so a read error is possible. The chain employs TRBV20-1 and TRBJ2-2; 13 nucleotides match TRBD2. The germline CDR1 and CDR2 sequences are DFQATT and SNEGSKA (reference sequence). CDR3 size: 16 residues. CDR3 amino acids: CSARTSGSGNTGEPFF. Written as DNA, the CDR3 is TGCAGTGCAAGGACTAGCGGGAGCGGTAACACCGGGGAGCCGTTTTTT.